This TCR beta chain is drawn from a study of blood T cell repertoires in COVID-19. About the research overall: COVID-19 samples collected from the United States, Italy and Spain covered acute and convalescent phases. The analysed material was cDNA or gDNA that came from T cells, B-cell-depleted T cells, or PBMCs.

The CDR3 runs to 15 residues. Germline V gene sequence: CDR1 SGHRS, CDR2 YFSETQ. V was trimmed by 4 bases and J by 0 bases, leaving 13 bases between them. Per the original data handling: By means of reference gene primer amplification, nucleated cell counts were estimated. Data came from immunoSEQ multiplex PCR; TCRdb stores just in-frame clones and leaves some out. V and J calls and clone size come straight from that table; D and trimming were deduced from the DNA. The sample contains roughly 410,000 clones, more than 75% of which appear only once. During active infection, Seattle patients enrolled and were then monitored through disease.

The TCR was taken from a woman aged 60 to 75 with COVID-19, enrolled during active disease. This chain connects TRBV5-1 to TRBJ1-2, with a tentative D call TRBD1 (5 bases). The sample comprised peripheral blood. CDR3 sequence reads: CASSDDSLPNYGYTF. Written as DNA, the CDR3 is TGCGCCAGCAGCGACGACAGCCTCCCTAACTATGGCTACACCTTC.